The 2 T cell receptor beta chains below come from one sample, sequenced in a study. TCRdb ran MiXCR on the 5' RACE reads and lists one entry per CDR3 protein. The sample consists of about 60,000 distinct CDR3 sequences, roughly 30% of them appearing once. Source material: tumor-infiltrating naive CD4+ T cells sorted from the breast tumor. As to subset: naive CD4+ T cells, CD4+CD45RA+CD25-. The receptors originated from a female donor with breast cancer.

This clonotype was seen many times. The chain uses TRBV4-2 and TRBJ1-5; no definite D call. Germline V gene sequence: CDR1 LGHNA, CDR2 YNFKEQ. The germline V and J ends were trimmed by 2 bases and 3 bases, with 11 bases remaining between them. The CDR3 length is 15 residues. The CDR3 DNA sequence: TGTGCCAGCAGCCAATTGAGGCAGTTCAATCAGCCCCAGCATTTT. It translates to CASSQLRQFNQPQHF.

This clonotype was found a few times. The rearrangement links TRBV7-2 to TRBJ1-5; D gene unclear. Trimming took off 4 bases at V and 0 bases at J, with 7 bases between the two ends. CDR1 is SGHTA and CDR2 is FQGNSA in the germline V gene. This CDR3 spans 14 amino acids. The CDR3 DNA follows: TGTGCCAGCAGCTCCCTAAATAGCAATCAGCCCCAGCATTTT. Its protein is CASSSLNSNQPQHF.